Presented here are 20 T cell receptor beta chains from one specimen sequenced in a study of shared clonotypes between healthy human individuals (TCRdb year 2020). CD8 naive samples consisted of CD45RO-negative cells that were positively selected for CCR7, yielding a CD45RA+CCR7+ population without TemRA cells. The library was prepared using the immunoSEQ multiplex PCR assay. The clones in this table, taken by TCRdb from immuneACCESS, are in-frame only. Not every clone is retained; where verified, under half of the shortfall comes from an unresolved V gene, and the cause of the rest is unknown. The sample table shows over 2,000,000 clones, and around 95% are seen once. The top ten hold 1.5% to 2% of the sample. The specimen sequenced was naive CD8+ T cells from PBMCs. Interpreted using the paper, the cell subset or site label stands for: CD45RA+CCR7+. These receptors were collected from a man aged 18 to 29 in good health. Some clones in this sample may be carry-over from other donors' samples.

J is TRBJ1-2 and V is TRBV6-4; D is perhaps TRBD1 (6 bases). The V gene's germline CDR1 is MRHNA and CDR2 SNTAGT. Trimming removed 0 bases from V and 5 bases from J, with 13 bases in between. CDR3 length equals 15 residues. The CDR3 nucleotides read TGTGCCAGCAGTGACTCTGATCAGGGGACATATGGCTACACCTTC. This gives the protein CASSDSDQGTYGYTF.

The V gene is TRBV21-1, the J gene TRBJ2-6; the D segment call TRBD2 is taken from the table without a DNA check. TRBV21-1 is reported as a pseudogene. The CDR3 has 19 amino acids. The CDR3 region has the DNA TGTGCCAGCAGCAACGCTACGGGACTAGCGGGCTCTGGGGCCAACGTCCTGACTTTC. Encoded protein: CASSNATGLAGSGANVLTF.

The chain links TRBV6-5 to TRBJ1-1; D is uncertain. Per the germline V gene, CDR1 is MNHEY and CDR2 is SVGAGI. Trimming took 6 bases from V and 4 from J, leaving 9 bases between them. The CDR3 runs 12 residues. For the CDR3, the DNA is TGTGCCAGCAGCTATATGGGCACTGAAGCTTTCTTT. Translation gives CASSYMGTEAFF.

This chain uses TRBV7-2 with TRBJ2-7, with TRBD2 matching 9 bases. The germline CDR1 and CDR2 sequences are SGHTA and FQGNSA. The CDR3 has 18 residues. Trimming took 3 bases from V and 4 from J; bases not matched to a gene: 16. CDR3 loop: CASSLGIKWREGLYEQYF. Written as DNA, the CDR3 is TGTGCCAGCAGCTTGGGGATAAAATGGCGGGAGGGATTGTACGAGCAGTACTTC.

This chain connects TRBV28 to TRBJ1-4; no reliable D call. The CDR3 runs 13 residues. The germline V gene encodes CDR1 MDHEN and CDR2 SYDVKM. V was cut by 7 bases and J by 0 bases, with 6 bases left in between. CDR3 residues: CASTLATNEKLFF. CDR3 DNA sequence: TGTGCCAGCACCCTTGCAACTAATGAAAAACTGTTTTTT.

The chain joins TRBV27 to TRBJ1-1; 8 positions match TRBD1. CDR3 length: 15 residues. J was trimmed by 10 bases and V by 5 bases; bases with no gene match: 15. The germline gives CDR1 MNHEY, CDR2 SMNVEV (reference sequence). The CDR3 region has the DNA TGTGCCAGCAGTGACTATGACAGGGGTTTAATGGTAGCTTTCTTT. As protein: CASSDYDRGLMVAFF.

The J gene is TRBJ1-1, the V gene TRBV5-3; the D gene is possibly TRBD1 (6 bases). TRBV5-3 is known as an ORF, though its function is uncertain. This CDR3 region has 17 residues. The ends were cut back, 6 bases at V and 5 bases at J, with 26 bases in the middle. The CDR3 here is CARTQNHRGQGGTEAFF. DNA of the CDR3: TGTGCCAGAACCCAAAACCACCGGGGGCAGGGAGGGACTGAAGCTTTCTTT.

The CDR3 DNA sequence: TGTGCCAGCAGCGTCGGGACCTCCGCACCCCTCCACTTT. This encodes CASSVGTSAPLHF. The chain employs TRBV7-9 and TRBJ1-6; possible D gene TRBD1, 5 bases. This CDR3 contains 13 residues. Trimming shortened V by 5 bases and J by 11 bases, and 13 bases separated the two germline ends. Per germline, CDR1 SEHNR and CDR2 FQNEAQ (reference sequence).

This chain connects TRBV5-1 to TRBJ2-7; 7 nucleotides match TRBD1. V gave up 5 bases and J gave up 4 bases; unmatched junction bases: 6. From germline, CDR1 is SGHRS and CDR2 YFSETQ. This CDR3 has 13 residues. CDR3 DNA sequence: TGCGCCAGCAGTCCCGGGACAGTTTACGAGCAGTACTTC. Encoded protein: CASSPGTVYEQYF.

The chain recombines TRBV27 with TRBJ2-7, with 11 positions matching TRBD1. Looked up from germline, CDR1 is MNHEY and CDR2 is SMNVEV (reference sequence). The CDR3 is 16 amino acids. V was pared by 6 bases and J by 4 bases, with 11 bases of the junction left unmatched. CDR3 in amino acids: CASSPNTGTGGYEQYF. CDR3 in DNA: TGTGCCAGCAGCCCTAATACCGGGACAGGGGGATACGAGCAGTACTTC.

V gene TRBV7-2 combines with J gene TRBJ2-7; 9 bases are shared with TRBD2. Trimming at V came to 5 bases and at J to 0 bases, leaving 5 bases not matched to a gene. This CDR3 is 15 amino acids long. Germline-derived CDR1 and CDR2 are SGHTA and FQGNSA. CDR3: CASSPLSGSSYEQYF. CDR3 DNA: TGTGCCAGCAGCCCCCTTAGCGGGAGCTCCTACGAGCAGTACTTC. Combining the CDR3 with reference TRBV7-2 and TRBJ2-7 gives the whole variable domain GAGVSQSPSNKVTEKGKDVELRCDPISGHTALYWYRQSLGQGLEFLIYFQGNSAPDKSGLPSDRFSAERTGGSVSTLTIQRTQQEDSAVYLCASSPLSGSSYEQYFGPGTRLTVT.

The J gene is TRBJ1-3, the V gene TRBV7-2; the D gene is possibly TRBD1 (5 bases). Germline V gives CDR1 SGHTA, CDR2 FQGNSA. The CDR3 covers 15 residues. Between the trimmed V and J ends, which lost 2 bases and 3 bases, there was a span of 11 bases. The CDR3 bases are TGTGCCAGCAGCTTATGGGGGGGGTTTGGAAACACCATATATTTT. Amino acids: CASSLWGGFGNTIYF.

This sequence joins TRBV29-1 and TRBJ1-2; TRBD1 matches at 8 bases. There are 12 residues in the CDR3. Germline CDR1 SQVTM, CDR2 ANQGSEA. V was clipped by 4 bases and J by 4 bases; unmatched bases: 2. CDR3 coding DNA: TGCAGCGTTGGGGACAGGATCTATGGCTACACCTTC. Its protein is CSVGDRIYGYTF.

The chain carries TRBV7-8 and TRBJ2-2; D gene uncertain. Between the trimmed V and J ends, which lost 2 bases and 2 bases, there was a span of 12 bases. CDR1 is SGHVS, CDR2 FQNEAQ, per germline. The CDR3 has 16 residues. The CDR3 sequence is CASSLLADLNTGELFF. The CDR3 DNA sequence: TGTGCCAGCAGCTTATTGGCGGACCTTAACACCGGGGAGCTGTTTTTT. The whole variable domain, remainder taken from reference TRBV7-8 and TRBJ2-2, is GAGVSQSPRYKVAKRGQDVALRCDPISGHVSLFWYQQALGQGPEFLTYFQNEAQLDKSGLPSDRFFAERPEGSVSTLKIQRTQQEDSAVYLCASSLLADLNTGELFFGEGSRLTVL.

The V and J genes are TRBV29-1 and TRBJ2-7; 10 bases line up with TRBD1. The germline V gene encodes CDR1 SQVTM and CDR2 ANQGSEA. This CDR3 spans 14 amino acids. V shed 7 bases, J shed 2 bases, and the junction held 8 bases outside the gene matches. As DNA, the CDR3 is TGCAGCGCTACCGCGACAGGGGGCGCCTACGAGCAGTACTTC. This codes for CSATATGGAYEQYF.

CDR3 nucleotide sequence: TGCGCCAGCAGCCCGAGGGGCGGGAGGGCCTACTACGAGCAGTACTTC. Translation: CASSPRGGRAYYEQYF. The V and J genes are TRBV4-1 and TRBJ2-7; TRBD2 matches at 9 bases. The CDR3 loop spans 16 amino acids. J lost 3 bases, V lost 4 bases, and 10 bases had no gene match. From germline, CDR1 is MGHRA and CDR2 YSYEKL.

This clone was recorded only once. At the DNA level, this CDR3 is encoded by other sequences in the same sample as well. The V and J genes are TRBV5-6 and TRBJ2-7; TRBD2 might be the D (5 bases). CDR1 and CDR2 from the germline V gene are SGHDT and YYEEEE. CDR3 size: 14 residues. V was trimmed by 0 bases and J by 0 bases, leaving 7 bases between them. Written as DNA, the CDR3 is TGTGCCAGCAGCTTGGGCGGGCTCTCCTACGAGCAGTACTTC. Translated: CASSLGGLSYEQYF.

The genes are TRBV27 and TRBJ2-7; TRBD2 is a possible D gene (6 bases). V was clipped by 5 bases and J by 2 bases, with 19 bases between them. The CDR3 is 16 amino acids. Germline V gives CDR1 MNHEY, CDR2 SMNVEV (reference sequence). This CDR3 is CASSLSRTGVTYEQYF. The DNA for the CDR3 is TGTGCCAGCAGTCTGTCCAGGACGGGGGTGACCTACGAGCAGTACTTC.

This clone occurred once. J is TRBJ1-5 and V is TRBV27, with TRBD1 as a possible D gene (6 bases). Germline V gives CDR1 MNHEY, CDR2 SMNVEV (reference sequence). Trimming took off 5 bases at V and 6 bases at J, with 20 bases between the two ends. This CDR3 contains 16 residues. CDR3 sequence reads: CASSRGPGAGSQPQHF. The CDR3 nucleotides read TGTGCCAGCAGTCGGGGGCCGGGGGCCGGCAGTCAGCCCCAGCATTTT.

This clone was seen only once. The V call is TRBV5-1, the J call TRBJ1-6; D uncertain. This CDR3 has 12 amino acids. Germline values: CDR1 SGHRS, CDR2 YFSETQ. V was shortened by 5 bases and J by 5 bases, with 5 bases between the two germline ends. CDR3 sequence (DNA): TGCGCCAGCAGGGACGATAATTCACCCCTCCACTTT. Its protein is CASRDDNSPLHF.